This T cell receptor beta chain was obtained from a study of metastatic and nonmetastatic thyroid tumors. TCRdb ran MiXCR on the PCR reads. This sample has about 93,000 clones, with approximately 11% found just once. Each patient went into thyroid surgery without having received any treatment. This clone was seen repeatedly, ten times or more. Germline values: CDR1 DFQATT, CDR2 SNEGSKA (reference sequence). V shed 3 bases and J shed 4 bases, with 11 bases lying between them. The CDR3 contains 13 residues. This chain links TRBV20-1 with TRBJ2-3; D may be TRBD2 (6 bases). The specimen sequenced was blood. This TCR came from a female donor with papillary thyroid cancer or a benign thyroid nodule (not recorded which). Some clones in this sample may be carry-over from other donors' samples. The CDR3 loop is CSASGRIADTQYF. The DNA of the CDR3 is TGCAGTGCTAGCGGGAGAATTGCAGATACGCAGTATTTT.